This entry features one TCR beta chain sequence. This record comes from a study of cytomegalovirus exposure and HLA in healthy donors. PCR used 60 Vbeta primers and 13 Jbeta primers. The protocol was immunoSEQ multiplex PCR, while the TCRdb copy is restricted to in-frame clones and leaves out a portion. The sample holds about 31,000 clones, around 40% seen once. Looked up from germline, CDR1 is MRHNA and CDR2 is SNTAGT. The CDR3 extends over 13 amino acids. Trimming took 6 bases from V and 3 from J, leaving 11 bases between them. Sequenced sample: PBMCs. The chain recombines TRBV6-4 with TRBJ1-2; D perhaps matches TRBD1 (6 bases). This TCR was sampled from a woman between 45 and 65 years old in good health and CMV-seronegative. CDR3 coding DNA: TGTGCCAGCAGACAGGGCTATGACTATGGCTACACCTTC. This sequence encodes CASRQGYDYGYTF.